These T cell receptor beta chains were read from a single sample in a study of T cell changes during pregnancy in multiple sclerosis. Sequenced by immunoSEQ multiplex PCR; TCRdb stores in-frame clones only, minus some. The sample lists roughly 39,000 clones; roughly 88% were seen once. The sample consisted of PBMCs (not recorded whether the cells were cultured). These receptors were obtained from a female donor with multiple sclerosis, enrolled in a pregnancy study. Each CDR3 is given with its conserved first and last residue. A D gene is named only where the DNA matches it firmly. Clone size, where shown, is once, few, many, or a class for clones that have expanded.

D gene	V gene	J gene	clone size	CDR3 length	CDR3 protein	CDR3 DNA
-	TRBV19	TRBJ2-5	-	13	CASRSSAQETQYF	TGTGCCAGTAGGTCTAGCGCTCAAGAGACCCAGTACTTC
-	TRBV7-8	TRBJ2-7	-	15	CASSLARGRVSEQYF	TGTGCCAGCAGCTTAGCGCGGGGCAGGGTCAGCGAGCAGTACTTC
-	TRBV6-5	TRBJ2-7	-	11	CASSYSNEQYF	TGTGCCAGCAGTTACTCAAACGAGCAGTACTTC
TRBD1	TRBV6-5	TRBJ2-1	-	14	CASSFVAGGNEQFF	TGTGCCAGCAGTTTCGTAGCAGGGGGCAATGAGCAGTTCTTC
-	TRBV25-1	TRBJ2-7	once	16	CASSDLGSGSSYEQYF	TGTGCCAGCAGTGACCTTGGGAGCGGCTCCTCCTACGAGCAGTACTTC
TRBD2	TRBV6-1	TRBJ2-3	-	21	CASSEATGLAGRKVSTDTQYF	TGTGCCAGCAGTGAAGCGACGGGGCTAGCGGGAAGGAAAGTTAGCACAGATACGCAGTATTTT
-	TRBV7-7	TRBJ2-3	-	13	CASGQTSTDTQYF	TGTGCCAGCGGGCAGACTAGCACAGATACGCAGTATTTT
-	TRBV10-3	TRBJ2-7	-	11	CAISDRDLEYF	TGTGCCATCAGTGATCGAGACCTGGAGTACTTC
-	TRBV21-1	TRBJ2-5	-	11	CARDPRGTQYF	TGTGCCAGAGACCCTCGAGGGACCCAGTACTTC
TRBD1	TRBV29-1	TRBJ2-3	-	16	CSVVGGQGGRTDTQYF	TGCAGCGTTGTCGGTGGACAGGGGGGCCGCACAGATACGCAGTATTTT
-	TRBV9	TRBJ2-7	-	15	CASSVGGRFTYEQYF	TGTGCCAGCAGCGTAGGTGGGCGTTTCACCTACGAGCAGTACTTC
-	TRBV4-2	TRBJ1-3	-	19	CASSQDLPTVVLSGNTIYF	TGTGCCAGCAGCCAAGATCTGCCGACAGTCGTTCTTTCTGGAAACACCATATATTTT
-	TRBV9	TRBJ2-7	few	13	CASSGQLAYEQYF	TGTGCCAGCAGCGGACAGTTGGCCTACGAGCAGTACTTC
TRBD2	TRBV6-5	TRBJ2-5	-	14	CASSALAGRETQYF	TGTGCCAGCAGTGCACTAGCGGGGCGGGAGACCCAGTACTTC
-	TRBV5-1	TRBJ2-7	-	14	CASSLGGGIYEQYF	TGCGCCAGCAGCTTGGGTGGGGGGATCTACGAGCAGTACTTC
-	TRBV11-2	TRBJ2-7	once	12	CASTTTGYEQYF	TGTGCCAGCACCACAACGGGGTACGAGCAGTACTTC
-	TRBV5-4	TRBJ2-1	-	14	CASMLYGGYNEQFF	TGTGCCAGCATGTTGTACGGGGGCTACAATGAGCAGTTCTTC
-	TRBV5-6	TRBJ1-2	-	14	CASSLQGQSYGYTF	TGTGCCAGCAGCTTGCAAGGACAGTCTTATGGCTACACCTTC
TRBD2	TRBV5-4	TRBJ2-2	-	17	CASRHGLAGGNTGELFF	TGTGCCAGCAGACACGGACTAGCGGGGGGTAACACCGGGGAGCTGTTTTTT
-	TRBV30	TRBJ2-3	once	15	CAWSVRVGRTDTQYF	TGTGCCTGGAGTGTACGGGTCGGCCGCACAGATACGCAGTATTTT
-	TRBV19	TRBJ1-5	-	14	CASSGEMGNQPQHF	TGTGCCAGTAGTGGTGAAATGGGGAATCAGCCCCAGCATTTT
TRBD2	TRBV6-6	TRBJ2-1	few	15	CASRGLAGGQIEQFF	TGTGCCAGCAGAGGACTAGCGGGAGGGCAAATTGAGCAGTTCTTC
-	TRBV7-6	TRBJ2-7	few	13	CASSPGPNYEQYF	TGTGCCAGCAGCCCGGGACCGAACTACGAGCAGTACTTC
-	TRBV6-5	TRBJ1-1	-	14	CASSYTGPYTEAFF	TGTGCCAGCAGTTACACGGGGCCCTACACTGAAGCTTTCTTT
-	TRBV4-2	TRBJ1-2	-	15	CASSQPQGTNYGYTF	TGTGCCAGCAGCCAGCCCCAGGGAACTAACTATGGCTACACCTTC
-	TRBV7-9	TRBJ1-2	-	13	CASSAGPNYGYTF	TGTGCCAGCAGCGCTGGACCCAACTATGGCTACACCTTC
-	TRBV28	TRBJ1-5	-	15	CASSFLGASREPQHF	TGTGCCAGCAGTTTTCTTGGGGCTTCGAGGGAGCCCCAGCATTTT
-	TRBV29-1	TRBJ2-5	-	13	CSVESTGSETQYF	TGCAGCGTTGAATCGACTGGCAGTGAGACCCAGTACTTC
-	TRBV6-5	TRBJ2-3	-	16	CASSYSPPGSTDTQYF	TGTGCCAGCAGTTACTCCCCGCCTGGTAGCACAGATACGCAGTATTTT
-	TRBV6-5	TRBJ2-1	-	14	CASSHRATSDEQFF	TGTGCCAGCAGTCACCGGGCTACTAGTGATGAGCAGTTCTTC
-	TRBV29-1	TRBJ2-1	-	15	CSVDSGISLYNEQFF	TGCAGCGTTGACTCCGGGATATCCCTTTACAATGAGCAGTTCTTC
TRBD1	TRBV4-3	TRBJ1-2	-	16	CASSQTPTGGEDGYTF	TGCGCCAGCAGCCAAACCCCGACAGGGGGCGAAGATGGCTACACCTTC
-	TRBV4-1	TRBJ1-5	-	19	CASSQDFFSGVRGNQPQHF	TGCGCCAGCAGCCAAGACTTTTTCTCCGGGGTTCGGGGCAATCAGCCCCAGCATTTT
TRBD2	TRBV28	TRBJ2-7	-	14	CASSSGTSGIEQYF	TGTGCCAGCAGTTCGGGGACTAGCGGGATTGAGCAGTACTTC
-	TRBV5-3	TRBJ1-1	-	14	CARSLGQLNTEAFF	TGTGCCAGAAGCTTAGGGCAGCTGAACACTGAAGCTTTCTTT
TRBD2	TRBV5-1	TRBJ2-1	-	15	CASSTTSGSYNEQFF	TGCGCCAGCAGCACGACTAGCGGGAGTTACAATGAGCAGTTCTTC
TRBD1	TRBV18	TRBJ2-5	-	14	CASSPGQPPETQYF	TGTGCCAGCTCACCGGGACAGCCCCCGGAGACCCAGTACTTC
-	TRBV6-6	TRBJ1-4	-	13	CASTNPYNEKLFF	TGTGCCAGCACCAACCCTTATAATGAAAAACTGTTTTTT
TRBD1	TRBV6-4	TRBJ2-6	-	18	CASTRQGATYSGANVLTF	TGTGCCAGCACAAGACAGGGGGCAACCTACTCTGGGGCCAACGTCCTGACTTTC
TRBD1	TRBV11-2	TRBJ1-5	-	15	CASSIQGAGNQPQHF	TGTGCCAGCAGCATACAGGGGGCGGGCAATCAGCCCCAGCATTTT
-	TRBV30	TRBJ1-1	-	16	CAWSPRDQVMNTEAFF	TGTGCCTGGAGTCCCCGGGACCAGGTCATGAACACTGAAGCTTTCTTT
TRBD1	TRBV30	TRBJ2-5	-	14	CAWSTYRGRETQYF	TGTGCCTGGAGTACTTACAGGGGCCGAGAGACCCAGTACTTC
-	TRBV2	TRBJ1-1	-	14	CASSASTPNTEAFF	TGTGCCAGCAGTGCGTCGACACCTAACACTGAAGCTTTCTTT
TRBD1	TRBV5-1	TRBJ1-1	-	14	CASTTGTGYTEAFF	TGCGCCAGCACTACCGGGACAGGGTACACTGAAGCTTTCTTT
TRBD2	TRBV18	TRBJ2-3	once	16	CASSPPSLAGTDTQYF	TGTGCCAGCTCACCACCTAGTCTAGCGGGCACAGATACGCAGTATTTT
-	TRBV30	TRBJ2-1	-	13	CAWSVGGHNEQFF	TGTGCCTGGAGTGTGGGCGGCCACAATGAGCAGTTCTTC
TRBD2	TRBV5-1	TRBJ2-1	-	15	CASSSASGSYNEQFF	TGCGCCAGCAGCAGTGCTAGCGGCTCCTACAATGAGCAGTTCTTC